Listed below are T cell receptor beta chains from one sample, sequenced in a study of T cell responses to AZD1222 COVID-19 vaccine. Produced via immunoSEQ multiplex PCR; TCRdb's table is partial and in-frame only. This repertoire shows fewer than 250,000 clones, roughly 91% found once; its top ten account for approximately 1%. This material consisted of peripheral blood, taken on day 0 of MenACWY control vaccination. These receptors were taken from an adult in good health. Each CDR3 is given with its conserved first and last residue. The D gene is left open where the match is weak. Size is omitted from some rows. Given values are once, few, many or a class for expanded clones.

CDR3 DNA | CDR3 protein | J gene | clone size | V gene | D gene
TGTGCCAGCAGCGGAGGGGTCACTGAAGCTTTCTTT | CASSGGVTEAFF | TRBJ1-1 | NA | TRBV5-4 | NA
TGTGCCAGCAGTGAATGGGCAGATAGCAATCAGCCCCAGCATTTT | CASSEWADSNQPQHF | TRBJ1-5 | NA | TRBV2 | NA
TGTGCCAGCCTCCGCAGAGCAACTAATGAAAAACTGTTTTTT | CASLRRATNEKLFF | TRBJ1-4 | NA | TRBV2 | NA
TGCGCCAGCAGTCCCACAGGGGGCGCTGGGACCGGGGAGCTGTTTTTT | CASSPTGGAGTGELFF | TRBJ2-2 | NA | TRBV5-1 | TRBD1
TGTGCCAGCAGTGATGCTGGTACGCTAGCCAAAAACATTCAGTACTTC | CASSDAGTLAKNIQYF | TRBJ2-4 | NA | TRBV6-1 | NA
TGTGCCTCCGGGACGGTGAATCAGCCCCAGCATTTT | CASGTVNQPQHF | TRBJ1-5 | NA | TRBV7-9 | NA
TGCGCCAGCAGCACCGATATACAGGGCCCTTATGGCTACACCTTC | CASSTDIQGPYGYTF | TRBJ1-2 | NA | TRBV5-1 | NA
TGTGCCAGCAGCGCGAGGGGTCCTCCCTACAATGAGCAGTTCTTC | CASSARGPPYNEQFF | TRBJ2-1 | NA | TRBV9 | NA
TGTGCCAGCAGCTTAGCCTTAACAGGGGGAGAGACAGATACGCAGTATTTT | CASSLALTGGETDTQYF | TRBJ2-3 | NA | TRBV11-2 | TRBD1
TGTGCCAGCAGTTCAAGGACAGGGGGCGCCGATCACTTC | CASSSRTGGADHF | TRBJ2-7 | NA | TRBV6-6 | TRBD1
TGTGCTAGTGGTTTGGTACAACCCCGCACTGGCTACACCTTC | CASGLVQPRTGYTF | TRBJ1-2 | NA | TRBV12-5 | NA
TGTGCCAGCAGCTTAGCGGCTACAGTCTACAGCTCTGGAAACACCATATATTTT | CASSLAATVYSSGNTIYF | TRBJ1-3 | NA | TRBV7-2 | NA
TGTGCCAGCAGCTTCGGGGTGAGAGGGGAGCTGTTTTTT | CASSFGVRGELFF | TRBJ2-2 | NA | TRBV7-2 | NA
TGCGCCAGCCAGACAGGGTTGGGAGAGACCCAGTACTTC | CASQTGLGETQYF | TRBJ2-5 | NA | TRBV5-1 | TRBD1
TGTGCCAGCAGCTTAGAACCGGGAAGAAGAGAAAGCGGCTACACCTTC | CASSLEPGRRESGYTF | TRBJ1-2 | NA | TRBV7-8 | NA
TGTGCCTGGAGTGAGGGCACGCATACGCGCTACACCTTC | CAWSEGTHTRYTF | TRBJ1-2 | NA | TRBV30 | NA
TGTGCCAGCTCTCCGGGACTCTCATCCGGATGGGAAAAACTGTTTTTT | CASSPGLSSGWEKLFF | TRBJ1-4 | NA | TRBV30 | NA
TGTGCCAGCAGTTGGGACGGAGACAACTCTGGAAACACCATATATTTT | CASSWDGDNSGNTIYF | TRBJ1-3 | NA | TRBV2 | NA
TGTGCCAGCAGCCAGGGTTTAACCGATACGCAGTATTTT | CASSQGLTDTQYF | TRBJ2-3 | once | TRBV16 | NA
TGCGCCAGCAGCGCGACACGCAGTAATGAAAAACTGTTTTTT | CASSATRSNEKLFF | TRBJ1-4 | NA | TRBV5-1 | NA
TGTGCCAGCAGTTATTCGACAGGGTCTAATGAAAAACTGTTTTTT | CASSYSTGSNEKLFF | TRBJ1-4 | NA | TRBV6-5 | TRBD1
TGTGCCAGCAGCGAGTCAGGCAGCTCCTATAATTCACCCCTCCACTTT | CASSESGSSYNSPLHF | TRBJ1-6 | NA | TRBV2 | NA
TGTGCCAGCAGCGTAGGGGTCGGTGGGAGCTCCTACGAGCAGTACTTC | CASSVGVGGSSYEQYF | TRBJ2-7 | once | TRBV9 | NA
TGTGCCAGCAGTCCTCAGGGGGCAACTAATGAAAAACTGTTTTTT | CASSPQGATNEKLFF | TRBJ1-4 | NA | TRBV7-9 | TRBD1
TGTGCCAGCAGCTTCGACAGGGGCTCCTACAATGAGCAGTTCTTC | CASSFDRGSYNEQFF | TRBJ2-1 | NA | TRBV5-4 | TRBD1
TGCGCCAGCAGCCCGAGACTAGCGGGGGGGCCAGATACGCAGTATTTT | CASSPRLAGGPDTQYF | TRBJ2-3 | once | TRBV5-1 | TRBD2
TGTGCCAGCAGTTTAGGGCAGGCGGCAGATACGCAGTATTTT | CASSLGQAADTQYF | TRBJ2-3 | NA | TRBV27 | NA
TGTGCCAGCAGCTTAGGGGTCTATAATTCACCCCTCCACTTT | CASSLGVYNSPLHF | TRBJ1-6 | NA | TRBV7-6 | NA
TGTGCCAGCACCCCTCGGAACGGACTTGCTGCGAACACTGAAGCTTTCTTT | CASTPRNGLAANTEAFF | TRBJ1-1 | once | TRBV11-2 | NA
TGTGCCAGCAGTTACCGACGGAACACTGAAGCTTTCTTT | CASSYRRNTEAFF | TRBJ1-1 | NA | TRBV3-1/TRBV3-2 | NA
TGTGCCAGCAGTTTGGAGGGGGCCGGCGAGCAGTACTTC | CASSLEGAGEQYF | TRBJ2-7 | NA | TRBV12-3/TRBV12-4 | NA
TGTGCCAGCAGATTCCCTCAGGGACAGGGGGCAAACGAGCAGTACTTC | CASRFPQGQGANEQYF | TRBJ2-7 | NA | TRBV28 | TRBD1
TGTGCCAGTAGCGACGGTACGACCACCGGGGAGCTGTTTTTT | CASSDGTTTGELFF | TRBJ2-2 | NA | TRBV19 | NA
TGTGCCAGCACCCTGGGGACAGGCGGCACTGAAGCTTTCTTT | CASTLGTGGTEAFF | TRBJ1-1 | NA | TRBV3-1/TRBV3-2 | TRBD1
TGTGCCAGCAGCTTATCCCAGGGGGACTACAATGAGCAGTTCTTC | CASSLSQGDYNEQFF | TRBJ2-1 | NA | TRBV11-3 | TRBD1
TGCGCCAGCAGCCAAGATTACAGAGGGGGCTCTGGAAACACCATATATTTT | CASSQDYRGGSGNTIYF | TRBJ1-3 | few | TRBV4-3 | NA
TGTGCCAGCAGCCGGGACAGGGGTAATTCACCCCTCCACTTT | CASSRDRGNSPLHF | TRBJ1-6 | NA | TRBV7-8 | TRBD1
TGTGCCAGCAGCCCGGGGCAGACCTATAATTCACCCCTCCACTTT | CASSPGQTYNSPLHF | TRBJ1-6 | once | TRBV7-9 | NA
TGTGCCAGCAGGTGGGGGGCCGGGAACACTGAAGCTTTCTTT | CASRWGAGNTEAFF | TRBJ1-1 | NA | TRBV2 | NA
TGTGCCAGCATTCCTGGGACAGGGATGTCCTACGAGCAGTACTTC | CASIPGTGMSYEQYF | TRBJ2-7 | NA | TRBV28 | TRBD1
TGTGCCAGCAACTCCGGGACAGTCAATGAAAAACTGTTTTTT | CASNSGTVNEKLFF | TRBJ1-4 | NA | TRBV5-8 | TRBD1
TGTGCCAGCAGTTACTCGCTGGGGACAAATCAGCCCCAGCATTTT | CASSYSLGTNQPQHF | TRBJ1-5 | NA | TRBV6-5 | NA
TGTGCCAGCTCACCACTAGATATGGGTTCTGGAAACACCATATATTTT | CASSPLDMGSGNTIYF | TRBJ1-3 | NA | TRBV18 | NA
TGTGCCAGCAGCTTAGATCACAGTACTAGCTCCTACAATGAGCAGTTCTTC | CASSLDHSTSSYNEQFF | TRBJ2-1 | NA | TRBV11-2 | NA